Below, one T cell receptor (beta chain) is given with its context. As yet, its antigen is unknown. The data belong to a study of T cells in localized non-small cell lung cancer. Clones were sequenced by immunoSEQ multiplex PCR, and TCRdb holds only the in-frame ones, with some missing. The table includes 23,000 or so clones, 86% detected once. Overall study results and limits: For the top 100 tumor clones, a median roughly 56 also appeared in adjacent lung. Uninvolved nearby lung showed the greatest T cell clonality, exceeding that found in tumor.

Between the trimmed V and J ends, which lost 8 bases and 4 bases, there was a span of 12 bases. This CDR3 is 13 amino acids long. CDR1 is MNHNY and CDR2 is SVGAGI in the germline V gene (reference sequence). The sequenced sample was peripheral blood, obtained before any cancer treatment. The TCR comes from a woman aged 40 to 75 with stage I lung adenocarcinoma. This chain uses TRBV6-6 with TRBJ1-5, with D perhaps TRBD1 (5 bases). CDR3 nucleotide sequence: TGTGCCAGCTTGGGGGGGGTTAATCAGCCCCAGCATTTT. Translating it yields CASLGGVNQPQHF.